The 11 T cell receptor beta chains presented below share a single source sample, sequenced in a study of cytomegalovirus exposure and HLA in healthy donors. The study ran its PCR with 60 Vbeta and 13 Jbeta primers. Sequencing was performed with immunoSEQ multiplex PCR; in TCRdb, only in-frame clones are kept and a portion is missing. The sample has around 200,000 clones, around nine tenths seen once; the top ten hold approximately 0.31%. The material sequenced was PBMCs. The receptor source for this set is a woman aged 25 to 39 in good health and CMV-seronegative.

This chain uses TRBV6-6 with TRBJ1-2; TRBD1 aligns across 9 bases. CDR1 is MNHNY and CDR2 is SVGAGI in the germline V gene (reference sequence). The CDR3 extends over 15 amino acids. Trimming cost V 5 bases and J 7 bases; bases outside gene matches: 11. CDR3 sequence (DNA): TGTGCCAGCAGTCTCCCGGGACAGGGAGTAGGTGGCTACACCTTC. Protein: CASSLPGQGVGGYTF.

This chain links TRBV5-1 with TRBJ2-7; the D gene is possibly TRBD1 (5 bases). The CDR3 totals 14 residues. V was pared by 0 bases and J by 4 bases, with 11 bases between. Germline CDR1 is SGHRS and CDR2 is YFSETQ. CDR3 residues: CASSLVRVGYEQYF. CDR3 nucleotides: TGCGCCAGCAGCTTGGTCAGGGTTGGGTACGAGCAGTACTTC.

This clone was seen just once. The rearrangement uses TRBV5-1 and TRBJ2-3, with D possibly matching TRBD2 (6 bases). Germline V gene lookup returns CDR1 SGHRS and CDR2 YFSETQ. The CDR3 is made up of 15 amino acids. V lost 4 bases and J 3 bases, leaving 15 bases between the germline ends. Here the CDR3 reads CASSPGLFGTDTQYF. For the CDR3, the DNA is TGCGCCAGCAGCCCAGGACTATTTGGGACAGATACGCAGTATTTT.

This clone has more than one count but fewer than ten. V is TRBV28 and J is TRBJ2-5; a possible D gene is TRBD2 (6 bases). CDR3 length: 12 amino acids. Germline V gives CDR1 MDHEN, CDR2 SYDVKM. V lost 7 bases, J lost 5 bases, and 11 bases lay in between. In DNA form, the CDR3 reads TGTGCCAGCAAATTGCGGGGTGAGACCCAGTACTTC. The encoded protein is CASKLRGETQYF.

The rearrangement uses TRBV7-2 and TRBJ2-7; D not resolved. The CDR3 covers 13 residues. The V and J ends lost 8 bases and 0 bases respectively, with 11 bases between them. Germline CDR1 is SGHTA and CDR2 is FQGNSA. CDR3 nucleotides: TGTGCCAGCCGTCCAGGTGGCTCCTACGAGCAGTACTTC. It codes for CASRPGGSYEQYF.

The J gene is TRBJ2-7, the V gene TRBV5-4; TRBD1 matches 10 bases. Germline V gene lookup returns CDR1 SGHNT and CDR2 YYREEE (reference sequence). This CDR3 region has 14 residues. V shed 3 bases, J shed 6 bases, and the junction held 6 bases outside the gene matches. CDR3 DNA: TGTGCCAGCAGCTCCCCGGGACAGGGGACCGAGCAGTACTTC. Amino acids: CASSSPGQGTEQYF.

The chain uses TRBV2 and TRBJ2-1; no reliable D call. Between the trimmed V and J ends, which lost 3 bases and 7 bases, there was a span of 7 bases. Germline CDR1 is SNHLY and CDR2 is FYNNEI. The CDR3 is 12 residues long. The CDR3 is CASSDILNEQFF. DNA for the CDR3: TGTGCCAGCAGTGATATTCTTAATGAGCAGTTCTTC.

The chain uses TRBV2 and TRBJ2-5, with 10 positions matching TRBD2. The CDR3 has 15 residues. The trim removed 1 base at V and 3 bases at J, leaving 2 bases unmatched. CDR1 is SNHLY and CDR2 is FYNNEI in the germline V gene. The CDR3 sequence: CASSEGLAGEETQYF. The CDR3 nucleotides are TGTGCCAGCAGTGAAGGTCTAGCGGGGGAAGAGACCCAGTACTTC.

The CDR3 here is CASTPRKAASTDTQYF. The CDR3 DNA follows: TGTGCCAGTACCCCTCGGAAAGCGGCTAGCACAGATACGCAGTATTTT. The chain recombines TRBV19 with TRBJ2-3, with D maybe TRBD2 (5 bases). Trimming left V 7 bases short and J 0 bases short, with 17 bases between. The CDR3 is 16 amino acids. Germline CDR1 is LNHDA and CDR2 is SQIVND (reference sequence).

J is TRBJ2-2 and V is TRBV9; D uncertain. Trimming pared 5 bases from V and 3 bases from J, leaving 11 bases between. Germline V gives CDR1 SGDLS, CDR2 YYNGEE. CDR3 length: 14 residues. The CDR3 DNA sequence: TGTGCCAGCAGACCCTGGGCTGACACCGGGGAGCTGTTTTTT. It encodes CASRPWADTGELFF.

The chain combines TRBV10-3 with TRBJ2-7, with D possibly TRBD2 on 6 matching bases. Trimming left V 6 bases short and J 3 bases short, with 9 bases between. Germline V gene lookup returns CDR1 ENHRY and CDR2 SYGVKD. CDR3 length: 12 residues. This CDR3 is CAIRDGGYEQYF. DNA for the CDR3: TGTGCCATCAGGGACGGGGGCTACGAGCAGTACTTC.